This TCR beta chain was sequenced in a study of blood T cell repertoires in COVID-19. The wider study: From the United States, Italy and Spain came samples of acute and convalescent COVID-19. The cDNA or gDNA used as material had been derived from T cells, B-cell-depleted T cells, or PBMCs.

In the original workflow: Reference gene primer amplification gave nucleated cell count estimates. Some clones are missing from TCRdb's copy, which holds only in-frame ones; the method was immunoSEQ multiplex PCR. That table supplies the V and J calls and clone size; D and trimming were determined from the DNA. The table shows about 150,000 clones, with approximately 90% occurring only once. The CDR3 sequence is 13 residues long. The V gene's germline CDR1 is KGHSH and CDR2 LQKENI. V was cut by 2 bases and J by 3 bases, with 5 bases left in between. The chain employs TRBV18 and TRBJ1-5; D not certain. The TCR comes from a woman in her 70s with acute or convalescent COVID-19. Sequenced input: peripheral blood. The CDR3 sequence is CASSPEFNQPQHF. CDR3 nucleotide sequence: TGTGCCAGCTCACCAGAGTTCAATCAGCCCCAGCATTTT.